The sequence of this T cell receptor (beta chain) was determined in a study of human T cells and chemical hapten exposure. One entry per CDR3 protein, called by TCRdb with MiXCR from the 5' RACE reads. Seen here are about 81,000 distinct CDR3 sequences, approximately 15% observed once, and the top ten hold under 7.5%. Total RNA was isolated from whole blood that had not been fractionated. As regards this clonotype: Its target is not known.

General observations from the study: TCRs at high frequency, those above 1 in 1000, did not change with DPC sensitization.

This TCR was sampled from a female donor in good health.

CDR3 coding DNA: TGCAGTGCTAGAGATCTCCGAAGGGGGAATTCACCCCTCCACTTT. Its protein is CSARDLRRGNSPLHF. The rearrangement uses TRBV20-1 and TRBJ1-6; maybe TRBD1 (6 bases). The CDR3 length is 15 residues. CDR1 is DFQATT and CDR2 is SNEGSKA in the germline V gene (reference sequence). Between the trimmed V and J ends, which lost 0 bases and 7 bases, there was a span of 13 bases.